The present T cell receptor beta chain was sequenced within a study of cytomegalovirus exposure and HLA in healthy donors. Study findings and constraints: Analysis was carried out at a later point, and it linked a missense DCLRE1C variant to TCR beta V- and J-gene trimming. Later analysis found that TCR beta chains associated with HLA were more clonally expanded than other, equally common chains. In a later analysis, common viral pathogens appeared linked to several of the most significant clusters.

Regarding this clone: The antigen is unknown.

The CDR3 is 16 residues long. CDR1 and CDR2 from the germline V gene are MNHNY and SVGAGI (reference sequence). J lost 2 bases, V lost 6 bases, and 8 bases had no gene match. Amplification used 60 Vbeta primers and 13 Jbeta primers. The data were produced by immunoSEQ multiplex PCR, yet TCRdb's version contains in-frame clones alone and is incomplete. The sample lists tens of thousands of clones; more than 65% were seen once. The sequenced sample was PBMCs. The TCR comes from a male donor in good health and CMV-seropositive. The gene calls are TRBV6-6 and TRBJ1-1, with 11 nucleotides matching TRBD1. CDR3 DNA sequence: TGTGCCAGCAGCCCCGGACAGGGGGCGCGTAACACTGAAGCTTTCTTT. Translating gives CASSPGQGARNTEAFF.